Listed below are T cell receptor beta chains from one sample, sequenced in a study of T cell responses to AZD1222 COVID-19 vaccine. Here immunoSEQ multiplex PCR was the method, and the copy in TCRdb shows in-frame clones only, minus some. The table records about 130,000 clones, around 90% of them present only once. Sample: peripheral blood, taken 28 days after the second AZD1222 dose. The receptors stem from an adult who received the AZD1222 COVID-19 vaccine. Each CDR3 is given with its conserved first and last residue.

TRBJ1-2 TRBV25-1 CASSESGWNTYGYTF
TRBJ2-3 TRBV3-1/TRBV3-2 CASSQTDTQYF
TRBJ1-2 TRBV6-5 CASRAGGTNYGYTF
TRBJ1-1 TRBV11-3 CASSSTGQGATEAFF
TRBJ1-1 TRBV10-3 CAISEPGTEAFF
TRBJ2-3 TRBV30 CAWSLAERGTDTQYF
TRBJ2-3 TRBV30 CAWNRLVESTDTQYF
TRBJ1-2 TRBV12-5 CASGTGVYGYTF
TRBJ1-5 TRBV30 CAWSVKGAGSNQPQHF
TRBJ2-5 TRBV5-1 CASSFLTGAQETQYF
TRBJ1-1 TRBV12-3/TRBV12-4 CASSLALGAFF
TRBJ1-5 TRBV7-2 CASSSDRKPQHF
TRBJ1-6 TRBV28 CASSLSPTTTRNSPLHF
TRBJ2-2 TRBV11-3 CASSSRGLAGGNGELFF
TRBJ1-1 TRBV6-5 CASRPLQGDTEAFF
TRBJ1-4 TRBV6-5 CASTLLGSEKLFF
TRBJ2-3 TRBV7-9 CASSSGLAGSTDTQYF
TRBJ1-2 TRBV4-1 CASSHPGHYGYTF
TRBJ1-1 TRBV10-3 CAINKQGVGTEAFF
TRBJ1-1 TRBV29-1 CSASLDTEAFF